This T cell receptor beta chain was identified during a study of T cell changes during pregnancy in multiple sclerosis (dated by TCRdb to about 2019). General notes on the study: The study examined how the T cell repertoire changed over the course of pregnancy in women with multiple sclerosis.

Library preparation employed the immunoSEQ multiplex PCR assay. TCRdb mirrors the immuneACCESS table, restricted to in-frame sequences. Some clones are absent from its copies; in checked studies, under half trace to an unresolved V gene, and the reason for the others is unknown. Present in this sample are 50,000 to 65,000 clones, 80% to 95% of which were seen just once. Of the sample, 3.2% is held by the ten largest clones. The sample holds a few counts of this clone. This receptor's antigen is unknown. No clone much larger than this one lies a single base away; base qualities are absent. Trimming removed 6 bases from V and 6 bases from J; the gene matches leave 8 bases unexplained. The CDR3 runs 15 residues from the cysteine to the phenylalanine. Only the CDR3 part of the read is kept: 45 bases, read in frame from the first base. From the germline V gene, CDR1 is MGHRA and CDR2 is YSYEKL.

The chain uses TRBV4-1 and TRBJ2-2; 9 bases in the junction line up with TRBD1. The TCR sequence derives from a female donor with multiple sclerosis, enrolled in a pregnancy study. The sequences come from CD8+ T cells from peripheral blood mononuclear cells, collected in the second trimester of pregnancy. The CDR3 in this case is CASSPVTGGPGELFF. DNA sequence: TGCGCCAGCAGTCCCGTAACAGGGGGCCCCGGGGAGCTGTTTTTT.